This passage covers 22 T cell receptor beta chains from one sample sequenced in a study of CD8+ T cells in alopecia areata. The sequencing template was cDNA reverse transcribed from extracted RNA. The method was immunoSEQ multiplex PCR; TCRdb's version includes in-frame clones alone and lacks a portion of them. In the table there are 95,000 to 120,000 clones, approximately 59% of which are singletons. The sequenced sample was CD8+ T cells sorted from blood. These receptors were taken from a human donor in good health.

The V call is TRBV27, the J call TRBJ1-4, with a tentative D call TRBD1 (5 bases). The CDR3 is made up of 15 amino acids. Germline V CDR1 and CDR2: MNHEY, SMNVEV (reference sequence). V was cut by 5 bases and J by 8 bases, with 18 bases left in between. The CDR3 spells CASSTLGGGDEKLFF. In DNA, the CDR3 is TGTGCCAGCAGTACCCTCGGAGGAGGGGACGAAAAACTGTTTTTT.

This chain joins TRBV13 and TRBJ2-1, with 8 bases aligning to TRBD2. Germline assignment: CDR1 PRHDT and CDR2 FYEKMQ (reference sequence). After removal of 4 bases from V and 4 bases from J, the junction contained 15 bases not matched to a gene. The CDR3 is 18 amino acids. CDR3 nucleotides: TGTGCCAGCAGCTCCGAGGGCGGGGGGTCCCCTTGGTACAATGAGCAGTTCTTC. This codes for CASSSEGGGSPWYNEQFF. Full variable domain (rest looked up from reference TRBV13 and TRBJ2-1): AAGVIQSPRHLIKEKRETATLKCYPIPRHDTVYWYQQGPGQDPQFLISFYEKMQSDKGSIPDRFSAQQFSDYHSELNMSSLELGDSALYFCASSSEGGGSPWYNEQFFGPGTRLTVL.

This clone occurred once. This chain joins TRBV18 and TRBJ2-1; perhaps TRBD2 as D (6 bases). Deletions cut 6 bases from V and 8 bases from J, with 17 bases between. This CDR3 region has 14 residues. Germline V gives CDR1 KGHSH, CDR2 LQKENI. In DNA form, the CDR3 reads TGTGCCAGCTCCCTCGGGGGTCTGGGAGATGAGCAGTTCTTC. Its protein is CASSLGGLGDEQFF.

The chain links TRBV4-1 to TRBJ1-2, with TRBD1 matching 8 bases. The CDR3 spans 15 residues. Germline assignment: CDR1 MGHRA and CDR2 YSYEKL. Trimming cost V 4 bases and J 2 bases; bases outside gene matches: 6. The CDR3 reads CASSPGGAGNYGYTF. DNA for the CDR3: TGCGCCAGCAGCCCAGGGGGCGCGGGGAACTATGGCTACACCTTC.

The rearrangement links TRBV18 to TRBJ2-3, with D tentatively TRBD2 (6 bases). Germline-derived CDR1 and CDR2 are KGHSH and LQKENI. The germline V and J ends were trimmed by 3 bases and 5 bases, with 18 bases remaining between them. This CDR3 is built from 16 residues. The CDR3 coding sequence is TGTGCCAGCTCACCTACTTCAACCGGGGGAAGAGATACGCAGTATTTT. This gives the protein CASSPTSTGGRDTQYF.

V is TRBV13 and J is TRBJ1-2; 8 bases are shared with TRBD1. Germline V gives CDR1 PRHDT, CDR2 FYEKMQ (reference sequence). The CDR3 runs to 14 residues. V trimming: 3 bases; J trimming: 2 bases; junction bases outside the gene matches: 2. The CDR3 sequence is CASSFRTGNYGYTF. The CDR3 DNA sequence: TGTGCCAGCAGCTTCCGGACAGGGAACTATGGCTACACCTTC.

The chain combines TRBV5-4 with TRBJ2-1; 7 bases match TRBD1. The CDR3 is 15 amino acids. With 4 bases clipped from V and 0 bases from J, the junction kept 4 bases outside the gene matches. Germline CDR1 SGHNT, CDR2 YYREEE (reference sequence). For the CDR3, the DNA is TGTGCCAGCAGCGGGGGACAGAGCTCCTACAATGAGCAGTTCTTC. This encodes CASSGGQSSYNEQFF.

The CDR3 DNA reads TGTGCCAGCAGCTTGGGGCAGGGGGCGGGCAATGAGCAGTTCTTC. The encoded protein is CASSLGQGAGNEQFF. V is TRBV5-6 and J is TRBJ2-1; 8 bases match TRBD1. This CDR3 is built from 15 residues. J gave up 6 bases and V 0 bases, and 5 bases lay outside the gene matches. CDR1 is SGHDT and CDR2 is YYEEEE in the germline V gene.

The chain combines TRBV7-9 with TRBJ2-7, with D tentatively TRBD1 or TRBD2 (5 bases each). This CDR3 is built from 16 residues. With 4 bases removed from V and 3 bases from J, the gap between germline ends came to 19 bases. Germline V gene sequence: CDR1 SEHNR, CDR2 FQNEAQ (reference sequence). CDR3 nucleotide sequence: TGTGCCAGCAGCTCGGAGGACACAGAGGATGTCTACGAGCAGTACTTC. It is translated as CASSSEDTEDVYEQYF.

The J gene is TRBJ2-5, the V gene TRBV4-3; TRBD2 matches 7 bases. CDR1 and CDR2 (germline): LGHNA, YSLEER. The CDR3 runs 16 residues. The V and J ends lost 0 bases and 5 bases, in that order; junction bases with no gene match: 9. CDR3: CASSQDPAGRGETQYF. The CDR3 DNA reads as TGCGCCAGCAGCCAAGATCCAGCGGGGAGAGGGGAGACCCAGTACTTC.

The rearrangement uses TRBV11-2 and TRBJ2-5, with D unresolved. V shed 4 bases and J shed 1 base, with 4 bases lying between them. Germline V CDR1 and CDR2: SGHAT, FQNNGV. This CDR3 comprises 12 residues. CDR3 amino acids: CASSSVQETQYF. In DNA form, the CDR3 reads TGTGCCAGCAGCTCCGTCCAAGAGACCCAGTACTTC. The variable domain in full, with the rest retrieved from reference TRBV11-2 and TRBJ2-5, is EAGVAQSPRYKIIEKRQSVAFWCNPISGHATLYWYQQILGQGPKLLIQFQNNGVVDDSQLPKDRFSAERLKGVDSTLKIQPAKLEDSAVYLCASSSVQETQYFGPGTRLLVL.

This chain connects TRBV11-2 to TRBJ2-7; 7 bases align to TRBD1. This CDR3 contains 14 residues. The V and J ends lost 1 base and 3 bases, in that order; junction bases with no gene match: 3. Germline CDR1 SGHAT, CDR2 FQNNGV. The CDR3 reads CASSLGTGRYEQYF. The DNA for the CDR3 is TGTGCCAGCAGCTTAGGGACAGGACGCTACGAGCAGTACTTC.

The chain uses TRBV23-1 and TRBJ1-5; 9 nucleotides match TRBD1. TRBV23-1 belongs to the ORF category, with a function that is uncertain. The ends lost 0 bases at V and 7 bases at J; junction bases unmatched: 4. There are 15 residues in the CDR3. CDR3 region: CASSQSRQGGQPQHF. CDR3 in DNA: TGCGCCAGCAGTCAATCGCGACAGGGGGGACAGCCCCAGCATTTT.

Only a few counts were recorded for this clone. The chain has TRBV5-1 and TRBJ1-1; 10 nucleotides line up with TRBD1. Trimming cost V 3 bases and J 5 bases; bases outside gene matches: 7. The germline V gene encodes CDR1 SGHRS and CDR2 YFSETQ. The CDR3 length is 15 residues. This CDR3 reads CASSSWTGGGTEAFF. CDR3 DNA sequence: TGCGCCAGCAGCTCTTGGACAGGGGGAGGGACTGAAGCTTTCTTT.

This rearrangement joins TRBV13 to TRBJ2-7; D uncertain. Trimming took off 2 bases at V and 6 bases at J, with 5 bases between the two ends. The germline V gene encodes CDR1 PRHDT and CDR2 FYEKMQ (reference sequence). The CDR3 consists of 11 residues. The CDR3 loop is CASSLSAEQYF. CDR3 nucleotides: TGTGCCAGCAGCTTAAGCGCCGAGCAGTACTTC.

The J gene is TRBJ2-7, the V gene TRBV28; maybe TRBD2 (5 bases). Trimming took off 2 bases at V and 5 bases at J, with 7 bases between the two ends. This CDR3 is built from 12 residues. Per germline, CDR1 MDHEN and CDR2 SYDVKM. The CDR3 bases are TGTGCCAGCAGTTTACGGGGAAACGAGCAGTACTTC. Translated, it gives CASSLRGNEQYF.

V gene TRBV13 combines with J gene TRBJ1-3; D gene uncertain. The CDR3 is 15 amino acids. CDR1 and CDR2 (germline): PRHDT, FYEKMQ (reference sequence). Trimming took 5 bases from V and 2 from J, leaving 13 bases between them. This CDR3 reads CASSQVGQTGNTIYF. The DNA of the CDR3 is TGTGCCAGCAGCCAGGTTGGGCAGACTGGAAACACCATATATTTT.

The chain couples TRBV2 to TRBJ1-1; D is unclear. V lost 6 bases and J lost 3, with 11 bases in between. Germline V gene lookup returns CDR1 SNHLY and CDR2 FYNNEI. The CDR3 consists of 13 residues. CDR3 bases: TGTGCCAGCAGAAGGGTACTGGACACTGAAGCTTTCTTT. It is translated as CASRRVLDTEAFF.

This chain uses TRBV25-1 with TRBJ1-2; D call uncertain. V lost 3 bases and J 3 bases, leaving 11 bases between the germline ends. The germline V gene has CDR1 MGHDK and CDR2 SYGVNS. The CDR3 totals 14 residues. The DNA of the CDR3 is TGTGCCAGCAGTGACGATTGGACTGACTATGGCTACACCTTC. Its protein is CASSDDWTDYGYTF.

The chain couples TRBV5-6 to TRBJ1-1, with TRBD1 matching over 12 bases. The germline CDR1 and CDR2 sequences are SGHDT and YYEEEE. V gave up 3 bases and J gave up 1 base; unmatched junction bases: 10. CDR3 size: 18 residues. As DNA, the CDR3 is TGTGCCAGCAGCTCTCCGGGACAGGGGGCGCCTAGGAACACTGAAGCTTTCTTT. This encodes CASSSPGQGAPRNTEAFF.

V gene TRBV11-2 combines with J gene TRBJ1-2; D is undetermined. The CDR3 runs to 14 residues. Between the trimmed V and J ends, which lost 3 bases and 0 bases, there was a span of 8 bases. Germline lookup yields CDR1 SGHAT and CDR2 FQNNGV. CDR3 bases: TGTGCCAGCAGCTTCCCCACAGCTAACTATGGCTACACCTTC. Encoded protein: CASSFPTANYGYTF.

This sequence joins TRBV7-2 and TRBJ1-2, with D unclear. Trimming left V 5 bases short and J 6 bases short, with 19 bases between. Germline loops: CDR1 SGHTA, CDR2 FQGNSA. This CDR3 spans 15 amino acids. The CDR3 protein is CASSILWDRDHGYTF. The CDR3 nucleotides are TGTGCCAGCAGCATACTCTGGGATAGGGATCATGGCTACACCTTC.